These T cell receptor beta chains were read from a single sample in a study of blood T cell repertoires in COVID-19. TCRdb's copy holds only in-frame clones and misses some; the assay was immunoSEQ multiplex PCR. Here the sample spans tens of thousands of clones, 82% being singletons. Input material: peripheral blood. The receptors shown here come from a human donor in a cohort sampled during active COVID-19. Each CDR3 is given with its conserved first and last residue. D genes are given only for firm matches. Size tells how often a clone was seen (once, few, many) or the class of an expanded clone, and some rows leave it out.

abundance	v_gene	j_gene	d_gene	CDR3nt	CDR3aa
-	TRBV11-3	TRBJ1-1	-	TGTGCCAGCAGCTTAGATTATAGCACTGAAGCTTTCTTT	CASSLDYSTEAFF
once	TRBV7-2	TRBJ2-3	-	TGTGCCAGCAGCCCCGAGGGAAAAAGCCCAGATACGCAGTATTTT	CASSPEGKSPDTQYF
-	TRBV7-8	TRBJ1-5	-	TGTGCCAGCAGCCGGTGGGGCGGGGAGGCTCAGCCCCAGCATTTT	CASSRWGGEAQPQHF
-	TRBV7-9	TRBJ2-5	-	TGTGCCAGCAGCTTAGCGATATCTACCCAGGGCGAGACCCAGTACTTC	CASSLAISTQGETQYF
-	TRBV18	TRBJ1-3	-	TGTGCCAGCTCACCTCTCACTGATTTACGGGGTGGAAACACCATATATTTT	CASSPLTDLRGGNTIYF
-	TRBV5-1	TRBJ2-5	-	TGCGCCAGCAGCGCCTTTCAGGGGCTCTACCAAGAGACCCAGTACTTC	CASSAFQGLYQETQYF
-	TRBV18	TRBJ1-1	-	TGTGCCAGCGCCCCGAGTGGGCAAAACACTGAAGCTTTCTTT	CASAPSGQNTEAFF
-	TRBV3-1/TRBV3-2	TRBJ1-6	TRBD1	TGTGCCAGCAGCCCGACAGGGTTGGGGTCACCCCTCCACTTT	CASSPTGLGSPLHF
once	TRBV7-2	TRBJ1-6	TRBD1	TGTGCCAGCAGCAGAAGGACAGGGCAGGGTTCACCCCTCCACTTT	CASSRRTGQGSPLHF
-	TRBV6-5	TRBJ1-1	-	TGTGCCAGCAGTTACTCGGTGGTGAGAACTGAAGCTTTCTTT	CASSYSVVRTEAFF
-	TRBV24-1	TRBJ2-2	TRBD2	TGTGCCACCAGTCGGGGGGCCGGGGAGCTGTTTTTT	CATSRGAGELFF
-	TRBV10-1	TRBJ1-2	TRBD1	TGCGCCAGCAGTGATCCCCGGGACAGGTACCGTGGCTACACCTTC	CASSDPRDRYRGYTF
-	TRBV7-9	TRBJ2-1	TRBD1	TGTGCCAGCAGCTTGTCCGGGACAGGGGGCGGTGAGCAGTTCTTC	CASSLSGTGGGEQFF
-	TRBV11-2	TRBJ1-2	TRBD1	TGTGCCAGCAGCTTAACCGCAGGGGGCTATGGCTACACCTTC	CASSLTAGGYGYTF
-	TRBV6-1	TRBJ1-6	-	TGTGCCAGCAGTGAAGCGGCCGGGGGGTACAATTCACCCCTCCACTTT	CASSEAAGGYNSPLHF
-	TRBV7-8	TRBJ2-3	TRBD2	TGTGCCAGCAGCTTAGCGCGCCGGAATAGCGGGGGGACAGATACGCAGTATTTT	CASSLARRNSGGTDTQYF
once	TRBV6-5	TRBJ2-3	TRBD2	TGTGCCAGCCTGGGGACTAGCCCAGATACGCAGTATTTT	CASLGTSPDTQYF
-	TRBV6-1	TRBJ1-6	TRBD1	TGTGCCAGCAGTGAAACCCCCGGGACAGGGAATTCACCCCTCCACTTT	CASSETPGTGNSPLHF
once	TRBV5-1	TRBJ2-3	-	TGCGCCAGCAGCTTGGCTCCAGATACGCAGTATTTT	CASSLAPDTQYF